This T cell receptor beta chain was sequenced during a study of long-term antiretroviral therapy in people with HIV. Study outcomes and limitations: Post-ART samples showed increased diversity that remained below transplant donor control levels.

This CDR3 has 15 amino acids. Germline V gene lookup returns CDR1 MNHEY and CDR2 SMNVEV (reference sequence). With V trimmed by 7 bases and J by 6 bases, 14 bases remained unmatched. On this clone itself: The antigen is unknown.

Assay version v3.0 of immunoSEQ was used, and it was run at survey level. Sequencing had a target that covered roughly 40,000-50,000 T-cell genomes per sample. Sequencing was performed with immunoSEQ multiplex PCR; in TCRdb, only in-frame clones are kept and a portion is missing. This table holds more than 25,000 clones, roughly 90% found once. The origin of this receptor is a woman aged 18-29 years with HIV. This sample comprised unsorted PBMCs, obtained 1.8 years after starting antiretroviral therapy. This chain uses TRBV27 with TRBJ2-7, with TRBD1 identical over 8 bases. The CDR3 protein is CASTPSVGQGSEQYF. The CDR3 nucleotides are TGTGCCAGCACCCCGTCCGTAGGACAGGGATCCGAGCAGTACTTC.